Listed here are 8 T cell receptor beta chains from one sample, sequenced in a study of regulatory T cells in long-lasting Graves disease. Time point of the sample: newly diagnosed GD, antithyroid drugs for less than 3 months. Extracted PBMC RNA gave rise to the TCR library. For TCR beta, libraries came from iRepertoire HTBI primers and Arm-PCR of CDR3 regions. Via MiXCR, TCRdb re-called the multiplex PCR reads, giving one row per CDR3 protein. The data show approximately 390,000 distinct CDR3 sequences, around 15% seen once. These data also featured in a second study, about T cells in Graves' hyperthyroidism and ophthalmopathy.

The input for sequencing was peripheral blood mononuclear cells (PBMCs), taken at new diagnosis, from a patient treated with antithyroid drugs. These receptors all stem from a woman in her late teens or twenties with Graves disease.

The chain combines TRBV6-5 with TRBJ1-1; TRBD1 agrees at 9 bases. Trimming took 2 bases from V and 1 from J; bases not matched to a gene: 5. The CDR3 spans 16 residues. Germline CDR1 and CDR2: MNHEY and SVGAGI. The CDR3 spells CASSYPDRGSNTEAFF. The CDR3 DNA follows: TGTGCCAGCAGTTACCCCGACAGGGGGTCGAACACTGAAGCTTTCTTT.

This clonotype was counted at least ten times. The chain joins TRBV20-1 to TRBJ2-7, with D perhaps matching TRBD2 (6 bases). This CDR3 spans 14 amino acids. Trimming stripped 0 bases from V and 9 bases from J, with 18 bases between. Germline V CDR1 and CDR2: DFQATT, SNEGSKA (reference sequence). This CDR3 is CSAREGDFLFSQYF. The CDR3 DNA reads as TGCAGTGCTAGAGAGGGGGACTTCCTCTTTTCGCAGTACTTC.

To note about this clonotype: Being one base from a much bigger clone, this may be a read error. This sequence joins TRBV12-3 or TRBV12-4 and TRBJ1-2, with a weak D call TRBD1 (5 bases). This CDR3 spans 13 amino acids. For the CDR3, the DNA is TGTGCCCGCAGTTTCAGACAGAACTATGGCTACACCTTC. Amino acids: CARSFRQNYGYTF.

This clonotype was seen ten or more times. This sequence joins TRBV6-1 and TRBJ1-3, with 7 positions matching TRBD1. Germline V gene sequence: CDR1 MNHNS, CDR2 SASEGT. V dropped 6 bases and J dropped 4; count of bases not matched to a gene: 9. CDR3 length: 15 amino acids. CDR3 bases: TGTGCCAGCAGGGGGGCTTGGGACAGCGGAAACACCATATATTTT. Translating it yields CASRGAWDSGNTIYF.

In its sample, this clonotype was seen many times. This chain joins TRBV5-1 and TRBJ2-1, with TRBD1 matching 7 bases. The CDR3 is 16 residues long. Germline lookup yields CDR1 SGHRS and CDR2 YFSETQ. The trim removed 3 bases at V and 0 bases at J, leaving 6 bases unmatched. CDR3 in amino acids: CASSSTGVSSYNEQFF. In nucleotides, the CDR3 is TGCGCCAGCAGCTCAACAGGGGTATCCTCCTACAATGAGCAGTTCTTC.

This clonotype showed up many times. The rearrangement links TRBV20-1 to TRBJ2-1; D possibly uses TRBD1 or TRBD2 (5 bases each). The V gene's germline CDR1 is DFQATT and CDR2 SNEGSKA (reference sequence). V lost 0 bases, J lost 8 bases, and 8 bases lay in between. The CDR3 totals 12 residues. The CDR3 DNA reads as TGCAGTGCTAGAGACCAGGGAGATGAGCAGTTCTTC. It yields the protein CSARDQGDEQFF.

The chain uses TRBV27 and TRBJ1-2, with D perhaps matching TRBD1 (6 bases). Germline CDR1 is MNHEY and CDR2 is SMNVEV (reference sequence). The CDR3 contains 17 residues. The V gene lost 6 bases and the J gene lost 2 bases, with 22 bases spanning the gap. The CDR3 sequence is CASRRGGRAAVNYGYTF. CDR3 nucleotide sequence: TGTGCCAGCAGGAGGGGGGGCAGGGCTGCCGTGAACTATGGCTACACCTTC.

The rearrangement links TRBV6-1 to TRBJ1-2, with 8 nucleotides matching TRBD1. This CDR3 has 15 amino acids. With 7 bases clipped from V and 1 base from J, the junction kept 8 bases outside the gene matches. The germline CDR1 and CDR2 sequences are MNHNS and SASEGT. The CDR3 DNA reads TGTGCCAGCACTCGGTGGGACAGGATTAACTATGGCTACACCTTC. Translation: CASTRWDRINYGYTF.